Each of the 24 T cell receptor beta chains below was sequenced from the same sample in a study of blood T cells in healthy people across ages. Combining a sample-barcoded 5' primer with a J-beta primer mix, a second PCR ran for roughly 6 to 12 cycles. TCRdb re-derived calls from the 5' RACE reads in MiXCR, one entry per CDR3 protein. The table has 650,000 to 1,000,000 distinct CDR3 sequences, about 45% seen once; the top ten hold approximately 18%. Source material: blood. These receptors originate from a man older than 75 in good health.

In the case of this clonotype: Given a much more abundant clone one base away, this may be a read error. The chain is built from TRBV7-2 and TRBJ2-5, with 7 bases lining up with TRBD2. The J call may be wrong; the DNA end is better matched by TRBJ2-7. This CDR3 has 15 residues. The germline gives CDR1 SGHTA, CDR2 FQGNSA. The CDR3 is CASSLTGGRAHEQYF. In nucleotides, the CDR3 is TGTGCCAGCAGCTTAACTGGCGGGAGAGCCCACGAGCAGTACTTC.

Only one count was recorded for this clonotype. A much larger clone sits a single nucleotide away, making a read error possible. The conserved phenylalanine or tryptophan normally closing the CDR3 is absent here, so this likely arose from a read error. This rearrangement joins TRBV9 to TRBJ2-1; 7 positions agree with TRBD2. The CDR3 length is 12 residues. CDR1 and CDR2 from the germline V gene are SGDLS and YYNGEE. Trimming removed 4 bases from V and 10 bases from J; junction bases left unmatched: 5. CDR3 sequence reads: CASSTGGWEQFV. The CDR3 coding sequence is TGTGCCAGCAGCACCGGGGGGTGGGAGCAGTTCGTC.

This clonotype was seen a handful of times. This chain uses TRBV20-1 with TRBJ2-1; D uncertain. V gave up 3 bases and J gave up 3 bases, with 9 bases separating them. The CDR3 spans 13 residues. CDR1 and CDR2 from the germline V gene are DFQATT and SNEGSKA (reference sequence). Here the CDR3 reads CSASPSLYNEQFF. CDR3 in DNA: TGCAGTGCTAGTCCCAGCCTCTACAATGAGCAGTTCTTC.

The chain joins TRBV30 to TRBJ2-1; possible D gene TRBD2, 7 bases. Germline-derived CDR1 and CDR2 are GTSNPN and SVGIG (reference sequence). Trimming cost V 0 bases and J 4 bases, with 16 bases left between them. This CDR3 contains 16 residues. The DNA of the CDR3 is TGTGCCTGGAGTGTACTGGGGAGGGGGTCGTACAATGAGCAGTTCTTC. It specifies CAWSVLGRGSYNEQFF. Full variable domain (outside the CDR3, taken from reference TRBV30 and TRBJ2-1): SQTIHQWPATLVQPVGSPLSLECTVEGTSNPNLYWYRQAAGRGLQLLFYSVGIGQISSEVPQNLSASRPQDRQFILSSKKLLLSDSGFYLCAWSVLGRGSYNEQFFGPGTRLTVL.

CDR3 DNA sequence: TGCAGTGCTACCCTTTGGCGGGGGGCCTCCACAGATACGCAGTATTTT. This sequence encodes CSATLWRGASTDTQYF. This chain joins TRBV20-1 and TRBJ2-3, with 8 bases fitting TRBD2. This CDR3 has 16 residues. Germline V gives CDR1 DFQATT, CDR2 SNEGSKA (reference sequence). Unmatched junction bases numbered 11, after V lost 4 bases and J lost 2 bases.

This clonotype was observed once. V usage is TRBV7-9 and J usage is TRBJ2-5; TRBD2 matches 11 bases. Germline assignment: CDR1 SEHNR and CDR2 FQNEAQ (reference sequence). V lost 5 bases, J lost 5 bases, and 10 bases stayed unmatched. This CDR3 is built from 16 residues. DNA for the CDR3: TGTGCCAGCAGCCCCCCGGCTAGCGGGAGGTTTGAGACCCAGTACTTC. As protein: CASSPPASGRFETQYF. The complete variable domain, with remaining parts taken from reference TRBV7-9 and TRBJ2-5, reads DTGVSQNPRHKITKRGQNVTFRCDPISEHNRLYWYRQTLGQGPEFLTYFQNEAQLEKSRLLSDRFSAERPKGSFSTLEIQRTEQGDSAMYLCASSPPASGRFETQYFGPGTRLLVL.

This clonotype was counted only a few times. The V and J genes are TRBV20-1 and TRBJ2-1; no definite D call. Germline V gives CDR1 DFQATT, CDR2 SNEGSKA (reference sequence). Trimming removed 1 base from V and 3 bases from J, with 4 bases in between. This CDR3 is built from 12 residues. CDR3 in amino acids: CSARVLYNEQFF. The CDR3 nucleotides are TGCAGTGCTAGAGTTCTCTACAATGAGCAGTTCTTC.

The table lists this clonotype with many counts. A read error is possible here, since a much larger clone lies one base away. J is TRBJ2-2 and V is TRBV24-1; D remains unclear. V gave up 3 bases and J gave up 4 bases, with 17 bases separating them. The length of the CDR3 is 17 residues. The V gene's germline CDR1 is KGHDR and CDR2 SFDVKD. For the CDR3, the DNA is TGTGCCACCAGTGATCCTGACGGACGGCGAGGCACCGGGGAGCTGTTTTTT. The encoded protein is CATSDPDGRRGTGELFF.

The chain combines TRBV20-1 with TRBJ2-3; 8 positions agree with TRBD2. The germline V gene encodes CDR1 DFQATT and CDR2 SNEGSKA (reference sequence). Trimming at V came to 2 bases and at J to 3 bases, leaving 7 bases not matched to a gene. This CDR3 is built from 15 residues. In DNA form, the CDR3 reads TGCAGTGCTAGAACGGGAGGGCCTTCAACAGATACGCAGTATTTT. Amino acids: CSARTGGPSTDTQYF.

This clonotype turned up a few times. J is TRBJ2-5 and V is TRBV11-2, with D unclear. The CDR3 runs 14 residues. With 5 bases removed from V and 4 bases from J, the gap between germline ends came to 14 bases. Germline V lookup: CDR1 SGHAT, CDR2 FQNNGV. The CDR3 reads CASSQSAQIETQYF. In DNA, the CDR3 is TGTGCCAGCAGCCAATCGGCCCAAATAGAGACCCAGTACTTC.

V usage is TRBV7-2 and J usage is TRBJ2-5; no clear D. V gave up 5 bases and J gave up 11 bases, with 15 bases separating them. The CDR3 has 12 residues. Germline V gives CDR1 SGHTA, CDR2 FQGNSA. CDR3 coding DNA: TGTGCCAGCAGCCCTGATCACAATGAGCAGTACTTC. Encoded protein: CASSPDHNEQYF.

The V call is TRBV12-3 or TRBV12-4, the J call TRBJ2-5; TRBD1 agrees at 7 bases. The CDR3 runs to 13 residues. J lost 5 bases, V lost 6 bases, and 6 bases had no gene match. CDR3 loop: CASRVTGLETQYF. The DNA for the CDR3 is TGTGCCAGCAGGGTGACAGGGTTGGAGACCCAGTACTTC.

There are a few counts of this clonotype. The chain couples TRBV7-2 to TRBJ2-3; either TRBD1 or TRBD2 may supply D (5 bases each). V was pared by 2 bases and J by 0 bases, with 12 bases between. Germline-derived CDR1 and CDR2 are SGHTA and FQGNSA. The CDR3 loop spans 16 amino acids. The CDR3 DNA follows: TGTGCCAGCAGCTTAATAGGGGACGGGAGCACAGATACGCAGTATTTT. Translation: CASSLIGDGSTDTQYF.

This clonotype was seen more than once but under ten times. The rearrangement uses TRBV7-8 and TRBJ2-4; TRBD1 might be the D (6 bases). The J call could be wrong; TRBJ2-7 is a better fit for the DNA end. Germline loops: CDR1 SGHVS, CDR2 FQNEAQ. The CDR3 is made up of 12 amino acids. The CDR3 DNA reads as TGTGCCAGCACCGAGGACAGTAGCGAGCAGTACTTC. Translation gives CASTEDSSEQYF.

This clonotype came up many times. The V gene is TRBV5-1, the J gene TRBJ2-1; 8 bases are a match to TRBD2. The length of the CDR3 is 16 residues. Trimming at V came to 0 bases and at J to 6 bases, leaving 8 bases not matched to a gene. In germline, CDR1 is SGHRS, CDR2 YFSETQ. DNA for the CDR3: TGCGCCAGCAGCTTGGAAACTAGCGGAGGGGGCAATGAGCAGTTCTTC. This translates into CASSLETSGGGNEQFF. Supplemented by reference TRBV5-1 and TRBJ2-1, the full variable domain reads KAGVTQTPRYLIKTRGQQVTLSCSPISGHRSVSWYQQTPGQGLQFLFEYFSETQRNKGNFPGRFSGRQFSNSRSEMNVSTLELGDSALYLCASSLETSGGGNEQFFGPGTRLTVL.

This clonotype was detected many times. The chain links TRBV25-1 to TRBJ1-4; no clear D gene. V shed 6 bases and J shed 5 bases, with 13 bases lying between them. CDR3 length: 14 residues. CDR1 is MGHDK and CDR2 is SYGVNS in the germline V gene. DNA for the CDR3: TGTGCCAGCAGGGACCCCAGTAAGAATGAAAAACTGTTTTTT. Its protein is CASRDPSKNEKLFF. The full variable domain, in which reference TRBV25-1 and TRBJ1-4 provide the parts outside the CDR3, is EADIYQTPRYLVIGTGKKITLECSQTMGHDKMYWYQQDPGMELHLIHYSYGVNSTEKGDLSSESTVSRIRTEHFPLTLESARPSHTSQYLCASRDPSKNEKLFFGSGTQLSVL.

Of note for this clonotype: One end of the junction fails to match germline, which may point to a read error. This chain joins TRBV20-1 and TRBJ2-5; 11 bases fit TRBD2. CDR3 length equals 14 residues. From germline, CDR1 is DFQATT and CDR2 SNEGSKA (reference sequence). The CDR3, as DNA: TGCGGTGCTGGGCCGGGACTAGCGGAAGAGACCCAGTACTTC. This sequence encodes CGAGPGLAEETQYF.

The chain recombines TRBV28 with TRBJ2-5, with 9 bases identical to TRBD1. The J call is in doubt because the DNA end fits TRBJ2-7 better. The CDR3 sequence is 14 residues long. Germline V lookup: CDR1 MDHEN, CDR2 SYDVKM. CDR3 protein: CASQYRGLNYEQYF. The DNA for the CDR3 is TGTGCCAGCCAATACAGGGGGCTCAACTACGAGCAGTACTTC.

V is TRBV20-1 and J is TRBJ1-1; a possible D gene is TRBD1 (5 bases). Trimming removed 3 bases from V and 3 bases from J, with 14 bases in between. The CDR3 is 14 residues long. Germline V gives CDR1 DFQATT, CDR2 SNEGSKA (reference sequence). CDR3 in amino acids: CSARAGTVDTEAFF. The CDR3, as DNA: TGCAGTGCTAGGGCCGGGACTGTCGACACTGAAGCTTTCTTT.

This clonotype was observed a few times. The chain is built from TRBV5-1 and TRBJ1-2, with D unclear. CDR3 length: 15 residues. V was clipped by 2 bases and J by 6 bases, with 17 bases between them. Germline CDR1 is SGHRS and CDR2 is YFSETQ. CDR3 DNA: TGCGCCAGCAGCTTCGGTCCCAACCTCTCGGATGGCTACACCTTC. Its protein product is CASSFGPNLSDGYTF. The full variable domain, with the rest looked up from reference TRBV5-1 and TRBJ1-2, is KAGVTQTPRYLIKTRGQQVTLSCSPISGHRSVSWYQQTPGQGLQFLFEYFSETQRNKGNFPGRFSGRQFSNSRSEMNVSTLELGDSALYLCASSFGPNLSDGYTFGSGTRLTVV.

In regard to this clonotype: Germline is not matched at one junction end, which may reflect a read error. This chain connects TRBV27 to TRBJ2-6; D may match TRBD1 or TRBD2 (5 bases each). The germline V gene encodes CDR1 MNHEY and CDR2 SMNVEV (reference sequence). The CDR3 covers 17 residues. CDR3 DNA sequence: TGTGCCAGCAGACGCCTGCTCTCCAGCAACGGGGCCGACGTCCTGACTTTC. It translates to CASRRLLSSNGADVLTF.

V and J are TRBV7-2 and TRBJ2-2; D is unclear. The germline CDR1 and CDR2 sequences are SGHTA and FQGNSA. The V end lost 1 base, the J end lost 4 bases, and 7 bases lay between the germline ends. This CDR3 has 14 amino acids. CDR3 sequence (DNA): TGTGCCAGCAGCTTAGAGGACGTCACCGGGGAGCTGTTTTTT. Translation: CASSLEDVTGELFF.

Only a few counts were recorded for this clonotype. The chain couples TRBV5-1 to TRBJ2-1; 9 bases agree with TRBD2. CDR3 length: 15 residues. The germline CDR1 and CDR2 sequences are SGHRS and YFSETQ. V lost 0 bases, J lost 8 bases, and 6 bases stayed unmatched. The CDR3 here is CASSLVLAGEDEQFF. CDR3 sequence (DNA): TGCGCCAGCAGCTTGGTACTAGCGGGTGAGGATGAGCAGTTCTTC.

This clonotype showed up many times. The chain carries TRBV7-9 and TRBJ2-1; no reliable D call. CDR1 and CDR2 from the germline V gene are SEHNR and FQNEAQ (reference sequence). The CDR3 runs to 16 residues. V was clipped by 1 base and J by 2 bases, with 12 bases between them. CDR3 in DNA: TGTGCCAGCAGCTTAGAAGCGACCAAAGCCTACAATGAGCAGTTCTTC. Encoded protein: CASSLEATKAYNEQFF.